The following is a TCR beta chain sequence with its context. A library of TCRbeta sequences, prepared with unique molecular identifiers, was generated. TCRdb passed the PCR reads through MiXCR, listing each CDR3 protein once. This sample has hundreds of thousands of distinct CDR3 sequences, with 25% found just once. The data originate from a study of T-cell reconstitution after alpha-beta-depleted transplantation in children. The CDR3 consists of 12 residues. V lost 0 bases and J lost 5, with 6 bases in between. Germline CDR1 GTSNPN, CDR2 SVGIG (reference sequence). The V call is TRBV30, the J call TRBJ2-3; the D is unclear. The sequence was collected from a girl aged 2-10 years with Fanconi anemia, due to receive a stem cell transplant. Sample: PBMCs, taken before TCRalphabeta/CD19-depleted stem cell transplant. CDR3 sequence: CAWSVLGDTQYF. In nucleotides, the CDR3 is TGTGCCTGGAGTGTACTGGGAGATACGCAGTATTTT.